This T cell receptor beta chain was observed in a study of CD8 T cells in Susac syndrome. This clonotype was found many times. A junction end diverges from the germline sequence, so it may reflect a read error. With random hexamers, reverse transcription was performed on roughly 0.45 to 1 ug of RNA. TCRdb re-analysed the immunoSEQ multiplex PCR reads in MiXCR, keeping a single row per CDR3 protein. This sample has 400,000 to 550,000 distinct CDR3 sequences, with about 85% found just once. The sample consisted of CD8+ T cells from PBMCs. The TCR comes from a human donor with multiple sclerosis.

The DNA for the CDR3 is TGTGCCAGCAGTTTACCAGGGAACACTGAAGCTTTCTTT. This gives the protein CASSLPGNTEAFF. V usage is TRBV5-1 and J usage is TRBJ1-1; no reliable D call. Germline V lookup: CDR1 SGHRS, CDR2 YFSETQ. The CDR3 length is 13 residues. Complete variable domain (other parts from reference TRBV5-1 and TRBJ1-1): KAGVTQTPRYLIKTRGQQVTLSCSPISGHRSVSWYQQTPGQGLQFLFEYFSETQRNKGNFPGRFSGRQFSNSRSEMNVSTLELGDSALYLCASSLPGNTEAFFGQGTRLTVV.